Following are 11 T cell receptor beta chains from one sample sequenced in a study of shared clonotypes between healthy human individuals. TCRdb keeps only in-frame clones here, not all; method: immunoSEQ multiplex PCR. The profile shows over 800,000 clones, approximately 92% of them singletons. Selected positively for CCR7 and CD45RO-negative, naive CD8 cells excluded terminally differentiated effector memory CD45RA+ cells. The sample comprised naive CD8+ T cells sorted from blood. The source is a man younger than 40 in good health.

The CDR3 sequence is CASSLGAGPNYGYTF. The CDR3 coding sequence is TGTGCCAGCAGTCTGGGGGCGGGGCCCAACTATGGCTACACCTTC. The chain links TRBV28 to TRBJ1-2; TRBD1 is a possible D gene (6 bases). The CDR3 is made up of 15 amino acids. In germline, CDR1 is MDHEN, CDR2 SYDVKM. Trimming took 5 bases from V and 2 from J, leaving 15 bases between them.

The rearrangement uses TRBV29-1 and TRBJ2-2; TRBD1 might be the D (6 bases). Trimming shortened V by 4 bases and J by 6 bases, and 9 bases separated the two germline ends. This CDR3 is built from 12 residues. Germline V lookup: CDR1 SQVTM, CDR2 ANQGSEA. CDR3 bases: TGCAGCGTTGTTGAGGGGGCCGGGGAGCTGTTTTTT. Its protein is CSVVEGAGELFF.

This chain's CDR3 is CASRVGIGELFF. CDR3 nucleotides: TGTGCCAGCAGGGTAGGGATCGGGGAGCTGTTTTTT. The V and J genes are TRBV2 and TRBJ2-2; D gene uncertain. Trimming removed 6 bases at V and 7 bases at J, with 9 bases between. The CDR3 extends over 12 amino acids. Looked up from germline, CDR1 is SNHLY and CDR2 is FYNNEI.

On this clone itself: Additional DNA sequences in this sample encode the identical CDR3. The CDR3 sequence: CASSLGPDYEQYF. The CDR3 DNA reads TGTGCCAGCAGCTTAGGTCCAGATTACGAGCAGTACTTC. The chain links TRBV7-6 to TRBJ2-7; D gene ambiguous. The CDR3 runs to 13 residues. The V end lost 1 base, the J end lost 4 bases, and 8 bases lay between the germline ends. The germline V gene has CDR1 SGHVS and CDR2 FNYEAQ.

The chain is built from TRBV6-1 and TRBJ2-5; the D gene is possibly TRBD1 (6 bases). The germline V gene has CDR1 MNHNS and CDR2 SASEGT. The CDR3 loop spans 14 amino acids. Trimming pared 5 bases from V and 1 base from J, leaving 11 bases between. CDR3 nucleotide sequence: TGTGCCAGCAGTCCCCAGGGGTTCCAAGAGACCCAGTACTTC. Translating gives CASSPQGFQETQYF.

The J gene is TRBJ1-2, the V gene TRBV6-5; D is perhaps TRBD1 (5 bases). The CDR3 loop spans 15 amino acids. V shed 0 bases and J shed 7 bases, with 15 bases lying between them. Germline CDR1 is MNHEY and CDR2 is SVGAGI. CDR3 bases: TGTGCCAGCAGTTACTCGCCGCTTGGGGCCGGTGGCTACACCTTC. As protein: CASSYSPLGAGGYTF.

The V call is TRBV5-6, the J call TRBJ2-7; 10 bases align to TRBD2. The CDR3 covers 19 residues. Trimming removed 4 bases from V and 0 bases from J; junction bases left unmatched: 16. Germline values: CDR1 SGHDT, CDR2 YYEEEE. The CDR3 loop reads CASSEETGRLAGASYEQYF. In nucleotides, the CDR3 is TGTGCCAGCAGCGAAGAGACAGGGAGGCTAGCGGGAGCCTCCTACGAGCAGTACTTC.

The V gene is TRBV7-8, the J gene TRBJ1-1; D is ambiguous. This CDR3 region has 15 residues. CDR1 and CDR2 from the germline V gene are SGHVS and FQNEAQ. V was cut by 4 bases and J by 6 bases, with 18 bases left in between. For the CDR3, the DNA is TGTGCCAGCAGCTGGTACCTGACCGAAGTCGCTGAAGCTTTCTTT. Encoded protein: CASSWYLTEVAEAFF.

The V call is TRBV11-2, the J call TRBJ1-2; the D gene is possibly TRBD1 (5 bases). Trimming shortened V by 0 bases and J by 4 bases, and 12 bases separated the two germline ends. CDR1 SGHAT and CDR2 FQNNGV come from the germline V gene. This CDR3 is built from 15 residues. CDR3 region: CASSLDRDFGYGYTF. In DNA, the CDR3 is TGTGCCAGCAGCTTAGATAGGGACTTCGGCTATGGCTACACCTTC.

The chain carries TRBV6-5 and TRBJ2-3; D is uncertain. Germline CDR1 MNHEY, CDR2 SVGAGI. V was trimmed by 4 bases and J by 0 bases, leaving 11 bases between them. The CDR3 covers 15 residues. For the CDR3, the DNA is TGTGCCAGCAGTTCCTCCGGGTCCAGCACAGATACGCAGTATTTT. Amino acid sequence: CASSSSGSSTDTQYF.

The J gene is TRBJ1-1, the V gene TRBV7-6, with 8 bases aligning to TRBD1. After removal of 0 bases from V and 4 bases from J, the junction contained 16 bases not matched to a gene. The CDR3 runs to 19 residues. Germline lookup yields CDR1 SGHVS and CDR2 FNYEAQ. The CDR3, as DNA: TGTGCCAGCAGCTTAGCCGGGCATAATGGACAGGGAGCGGGCACTGAAGCTTTCTTT. Its protein product is CASSLAGHNGQGAGTEAFF.